The 6 T cell receptor beta chains below all came from one sample that was sequenced in a study of blood T cell repertoires in COVID-19. TCRdb's table, derived via immunoSEQ multiplex PCR, lists solely in-frame clones and lacks some. The table includes under 450,000 clones, approximately 90% detected once. Sequencing was performed on peripheral blood. The receptors shown here come from a woman between 40 and 55 years old with COVID-19, enrolled during active disease.

The rearrangement uses TRBV18 and TRBJ2-1; TRBD2 is a possible D gene (6 bases). Trimming pared 4 bases from V and 5 bases from J, leaving 9 bases between. Germline V gives CDR1 KGHSH, CDR2 LQKENI. The CDR3 runs 13 residues. Here the CDR3 DNA reads TGTGCCAGCTCACTGGGACTTCACAATGAGCAGTTCTTC. Translated, it gives CASSLGLHNEQFF.

V and J are TRBV6-4 and TRBJ1-2; 9 nucleotides agree with TRBD1. V dropped 7 bases and J dropped 2; count of bases not matched to a gene: 8. Germline CDR1 and CDR2: MRHNA and SNTAGT. This CDR3 has 15 residues. The CDR3 loop reads CASNPTGTGNYGYTF. Here the CDR3 DNA reads TGTGCCAGCAACCCAACCGGGACAGGGAACTATGGCTACACCTTC.

CDR3 amino acids: CASTISGQSSYNEQFF. Written as DNA, the CDR3 is TGTGCCAGCACTATATCAGGCCAGAGCTCCTACAATGAGCAGTTCTTC. This sequence joins TRBV5-4 and TRBJ2-1; the D is unclear. The V and J ends lost 6 bases and 0 bases respectively, with 16 bases between them. The CDR3 contains 16 residues. Germline CDR1 and CDR2: SGHNT and YYREEE (reference sequence).

V and J are TRBV6-5 and TRBJ2-1, with 11 bases matching TRBD2. The CDR3 is made up of 15 amino acids. J gave up 7 bases and V 5 bases, and 7 bases lay outside the gene matches. The germline V gene encodes CDR1 MNHEY and CDR2 SVGAGI. The CDR3 loop reads CASSLAGGPENEQFF. The CDR3 bases are TGTGCCAGCAGTCTAGCGGGGGGCCCGGAAAATGAGCAGTTCTTC.

The chain carries TRBV19 and TRBJ1-2; no reliable D call. The CDR3 consists of 16 residues. Germline V gene sequence: CDR1 LNHDA, CDR2 SQIVND (reference sequence). The ends were cut back, 5 bases at V and 2 bases at J, with 18 bases in the middle. Here the CDR3 DNA reads TGTGCCAGTAGTCTCGGTTCTTCTCCGAGGAACTATGGCTACACCTTC. Amino acid sequence: CASSLGSSPRNYGYTF.

This clone came up once. CDR3 sequence: CASSPEVANYGYTF. CDR3 nucleotides: TGTGCCAGCAGCCCTGAAGTAGCTAACTATGGCTACACCTTC. This rearrangement joins TRBV7-2 to TRBJ1-2; D is unclear. The CDR3 spans 14 residues. The V gene lost 5 bases and the J gene lost 0 bases, with 10 bases spanning the gap. CDR1 and CDR2 (germline): SGHTA, FQGNSA.